This T cell receptor (beta chain) was documented in a study of CD8+ T cells in alopecia areata. Study-level points and caveats: TCR sharing across patients was less clear than in mice, possibly HLA-related.

Of note for this clone: Its antigen remains unknown.

The V and J ends lost 2 bases and 4 bases respectively, with 11 bases between them. The CDR3 extends over 15 amino acids. The V gene's germline CDR1 is MGHRA and CDR2 YSYEKL. The authors extracted RNA and reverse transcribed it into cDNA as the sequencing template. Generated by immunoSEQ multiplex PCR, the TCRdb table keeps only in-frame clones and is missing some. The sample shows roughly 200,000 clones, around three fifths of them seen only once. Treatment described: oral pan-JAK inhibitor, 5-10 mg twice daily. Lesional scalp punch biopsies and peripheral blood came from alopecia areata patients. Specimen: CD8+ T cells sorted from blood, collected at week 24, from a patient treated with tofacitinib. The chain couples TRBV4-1 to TRBJ2-2; D unclear. The receptor comes from a human donor with alopecia areata. The DNA for the CDR3 is TGCGCCAGCAGCCAAACTCGTGGACGCACCGGGGAGCTGTTTTTT. Encoded protein: CASSQTRGRTGELFF.